Sequencing of this TCR beta chain was carried out in a study of cytomegalovirus exposure and HLA in healthy donors. PCR was performed using 60 Vbeta and 13 Jbeta primers. This table comes from immunoSEQ multiplex PCR, and its TCRdb copy is limited to in-frame clones, with some not included. The table records 140,000 to 150,000 clones, 70% of them present only once. This CDR3 is 13 amino acids long. Germline CDR1 and CDR2: SGHTA and FQGTGA. V lost 3 bases and J 5 bases, leaving 9 bases between the germline ends. Overall study findings and caveats: No immune exposure information besides CMV serostatus was available. The classifier reportedly diagnosed cytomegalovirus status with high sensitivity and specificity. Most likely, a cluster of highly shared sequence variants arose as a sequencing artifact. In a later analysis, TCR beta V- and J-gene trimming was associated with a missense DCLRE1C variant.

About this clone itself: No antigen is known for it.

V usage is TRBV7-3 and J usage is TRBJ2-3, with D perhaps TRBD2 (5 bases). The sample taken for sequencing was PBMCs. The clonotype was recovered from a woman aged 60 to 75 in good health and CMV-seropositive. This chain's CDR3 is CASSFLAGDTQYF. The DNA for the CDR3 is TGTGCCAGCAGCTTCCTCGCGGGAGATACGCAGTATTTT.